This passage covers 5 T cell receptor beta chains from one sample sequenced in a study of T-cell reconstitution after alpha-beta-depleted transplantation in children. Preparation of the TCRbeta library involved a method that used unique molecular identifiers. Via MiXCR, TCRdb re-called the PCR reads, giving one row per CDR3 protein. The repertoire has about 580,000 distinct CDR3 sequences, roughly 23% of them found once; the top ten carry 13% to 15%. Sequencing was performed on PBMCs, mostly from graft donor cells, taken 360 days after TCRalphabeta/CD19-depleted stem cell transplant. The receptors stem from a boy under two years old who had a stem cell transplant for acute myeloid leukemia, so the T cells may come from the graft donor.

The CDR3: CSANSIGGGWNYEQYV. Written as DNA, the CDR3 is TGCAGTGCTAATTCGATTGGCGGGGGGTGGAACTACGAGCAGTACGTC. This chain uses TRBV20-1 with TRBJ2-7; 8 bases align to TRBD2. The V segment lost 4 bases and the J segment 3 bases; nucleotides outside the gene matches: 14. This CDR3 is 16 amino acids long. Germline loops: CDR1 DFQATT, CDR2 SNEGSKA (reference sequence).

In this sample, this clonotype turned up a few times. The V call is TRBV20-1, the J call TRBJ2-7; D not resolved. CDR1 DFQATT and CDR2 SNEGSKA come from the germline V gene (reference sequence). V lost 3 bases and J 7 bases, leaving 16 bases between the germline ends. The length of the CDR3 is 13 residues. In DNA, the CDR3 is TGCAGTGCTAGGGCTAGACGGATGTGGGAGCAGTACGTC. It encodes CSARARRMWEQYV.

This clonotype has only a few counts. The chain carries TRBV3-1 and TRBJ2-1, with a possible D match to TRBD1 (6 bases). This CDR3 region has 13 residues. Trimming stripped 5 bases from V and 5 bases from J, with 10 bases between. The germline V gene has CDR1 LGHDT and CDR2 YNNKEL (reference sequence). CDR3 DNA: TGTGCCAGCAGCGGAAACAGGGACAATGAGCAGTTCTTC. This encodes CASSGNRDNEQFF.

This clonotype was counted at least ten times. The chain is built from TRBV4-1 and TRBJ2-4; perhaps TRBD1 as D (6 bases). The CDR3 is 15 amino acids. Germline CDR1 and CDR2: MGHRA and YSYEKL. V lost 0 bases and J lost 7, with 13 bases in between. CDR3 DNA: TGCGCCAGCAGCCAAGACAGGGGAAGGGGGAACATTCAGTACTTC. Its protein is CASSQDRGRGNIQYF.

This clonotype has just one count. The CDR3 protein is CASSQIPQETQYF. CDR3 DNA: TGCGCCAGCAGTCAAATCCCTCAAGAGACCCAGTACTTC. V is TRBV4-3 and J is TRBJ2-5; no clear D gene. This CDR3 has 13 residues. CDR1 and CDR2 (germline): LGHNA, YSLEER. V dropped 6 bases and J dropped 2 bases, with 10 bases sitting between them.